This section outlines one TCR beta chain sequence together with its context. What it binds is not known. The data originate from a study of cytomegalovirus exposure and HLA in healthy donors. Overall study results and limits: Follow-up analysis seemed to connect common viral pathogens with several of the most significant clusters identified. Listed as cytomegalovirus-associated were 150 or so TCR beta chains. Earlier results showed most TCR beta V segments being productive about 87% or about 30% of the time.

The CDR3 is 16 residues long. Germline V gene sequence: CDR1 SGHRS, CDR2 YFSETQ. Trimming took 0 bases from V and 5 from J; bases not matched to a gene: 5. Use of 60 Vbeta and 13 Jbeta primers characterized the PCR. Libraries were prepared by immunoSEQ multiplex PCR; TCRdb keeps only in-frame clonotypes and omits some of them. The repertoire holds about 190,000 clones, with around 86% as singletons. The sequence was collected from a man aged 40-55 years in good health and CMV-seropositive. The sequenced sample was PBMCs. The chain uses TRBV5-1 and TRBJ2-2, with 9 bases that match TRBD1. The CDR3 DNA reads TGCGCCAGCAGCTTGGTCACAGGGGGCCGGACCGGGGAGCTGTTTTTT. This gives the protein CASSLVTGGRTGELFF.